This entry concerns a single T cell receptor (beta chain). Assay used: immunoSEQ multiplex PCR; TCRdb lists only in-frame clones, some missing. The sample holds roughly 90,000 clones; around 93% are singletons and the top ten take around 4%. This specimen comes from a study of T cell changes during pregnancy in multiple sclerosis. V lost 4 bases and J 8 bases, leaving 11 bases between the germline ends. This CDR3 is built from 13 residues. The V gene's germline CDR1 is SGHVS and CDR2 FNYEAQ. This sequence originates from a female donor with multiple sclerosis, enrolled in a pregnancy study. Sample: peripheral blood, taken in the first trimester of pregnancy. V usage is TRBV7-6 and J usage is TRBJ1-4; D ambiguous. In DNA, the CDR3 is TGTGCCAGCAGCTCCCGTCCGCGCGAAAAACTGTTTTTT. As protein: CASSSRPREKLFF.